This T cell receptor (beta chain) was identified during a study of T cells after somatic rescue of genetic block (TCRdb year 2020). Context from the whole study: The study assessed how robust, over the long term, a T-cell system was when the system had developed through somatic rescue of a genetic block in T-cell development.

The V end gives up 3 bases and the J end 4 bases, leaving 3 bases in the junction not matched to a gene. The germline V gene encodes CDR1 SGDLS and CDR2 YYNGEE. The CDR3 holds 14 amino acids from the cysteine to the phenylalanine. Only CDR3 DNA remains: 42 bases, in frame from the first base. Library preparation employed the immunoSEQ multiplex PCR assay. Imported from immuneACCESS, the table was reduced by TCRdb to in-frame sequences with V and J called. These copies leave out some clones; in studies compared against another copy, an unresolved V gene accounts for under half, and the cause of the remainder is not known. For this sample there are around 67,000 clones; approximately 91% appear just once. The ten largest clones represent 2.5% to 3% of the sample. A remark on this clone: Its antigen is not yet known. No base quality information exists; no much larger clone differs at one position.

The sample comprised peripheral blood mononuclear cells (PBMCs). The source of this sequence is a young man. The chain is made from TRBV9 and TRBJ2-7; 11 bases in the middle match TRBD1. The CDR3 has the sequence CASSGGTGGYEQYF. In nucleotides, the sequence is TGTGCCAGCAGCGGAGGGACAGGGGGTTACGAGCAGTACTTC.